This passage covers 4 T cell receptor beta chains from one sample sequenced in a study of blood T cells in healthy people across ages. Together with a sample-barcoded 5' primer, a J-beta primer mix was included in a second PCR lasting about 7 to 12 cycles. TCRdb re-called the 5' RACE reads through MiXCR, storing one row per CDR3 protein. The top ten clones hold approximately 14% of a sample with around 990,000 distinct CDR3 sequences, approximately 38% of them seen once. The sequencing input was blood. These TCRs come from a man younger than 35 in good health.

This clonotype was detected a few times. The DNA for the CDR3 is TGTGCCACCAGCAGAGATTTCGTACAGGGCGCCTCGAGAGACTGTGGCTACACCTTC. It translates to CATSRDFVQGASRDCGYTF. The chain has TRBV15 and TRBJ1-2; D perhaps matches TRBD1 (6 bases). This CDR3 contains 19 residues. Trimming pared 0 bases from V and 7 bases from J, leaving 27 bases between. CDR1 LNHNV and CDR2 YYDKDF come from the germline V gene (reference sequence).

This clonotype was counted at least ten times. V is TRBV5-1 and J is TRBJ2-4; 11 bases align to TRBD1. CDR3 length: 17 amino acids. Germline V gives CDR1 SGHRS, CDR2 YFSETQ. Unmatched junction bases numbered 6, after V lost 4 bases and J lost 0 bases. DNA for the CDR3: TGCGCCAGCAGCCCGGGACAGGGGGAGCTAGCCAAAAACATTCAGTACTTC. It yields the protein CASSPGQGELAKNIQYF.

The CDR3 DNA reads TGTGCCAGCAGTTACTCGGACGGAGGCAGGAGCTCCTACAATGAGCAGTTCTTC. Protein: CASSYSDGGRSSYNEQFF. The J gene is TRBJ2-1, the V gene TRBV6-2 or TRBV6-3; weak D call: TRBD2 (5 bases). V was cut by 0 bases and J by 0 bases, with 15 bases left in between. The CDR3 runs 18 residues. Germline V lookup: CDR1 MNHEY, CDR2 SVGEGT.

This clonotype was counted between two and nine times. The chain uses TRBV20-1 and TRBJ2-7; D may be TRBD2 (5 bases). The V gene lost 2 bases and the J gene lost 3 bases, with 14 bases spanning the gap. This CDR3 contains 14 residues. Germline lookup yields CDR1 DFQATT and CDR2 SNEGSKA (reference sequence). CDR3 region: CSARSRDQIYEQYF. The CDR3 DNA follows: TGCAGTGCTAGATCCCGGGATCAAATCTACGAGCAGTACTTC.